Given below is one TCR beta chain in context. The antigen remains unidentified. The PCR contained 60 Vbeta and 13 Jbeta primers. Here immunoSEQ multiplex PCR was the method, and the copy in TCRdb shows in-frame clones only, minus some. The table has about 150,000 clones, over 75% seen once. Trimming cost V 4 bases and J 4 bases; bases outside gene matches: 4. This CDR3 region has 15 residues. Germline lookup yields CDR1 SGHTA and CDR2 FQGTGA. These data come from a study of cytomegalovirus exposure and HLA in healthy donors. Points from the study as a whole: Later analysis placed DRB1 highest and HLA-C lowest in TCR association rates, which differed by HLA locus. Associated with HLA alleles at 0.05 false discovery rate in a later analysis were around 17,000 TCR beta sequences. Highly shared variants forming one cluster were likely a sequencing artifact. It was reported that TCR beta sequences correctly inferred the HLA-A and HLA-B alleles for most subjects.

The gene calls are TRBV7-3 and TRBJ2-2; 9 bases line up with TRBD1. The sample was PBMCs. This TCR was recovered from a male donor in good health and CMV-seronegative. In DNA form, the CDR3 reads TGTGCCAGCAGCTGGACAGGGGAGGTCACCGGGGAGCTGTTTTTT. Protein product: CASSWTGEVTGELFF.